This entry describes one T cell receptor beta chain. This sample stems from a study of spatial heterogeneity in lung cancer. Across the whole study: The study sequenced follow-up PBMC samples when they were available, at a median of about two years after resection.

MiXCR, applied by TCRdb to the 5' RACE reads, yields one record per CDR3 protein. The table records around 110,000 distinct CDR3 sequences, 12% of them present only once. Time point: blood at routine non-recurrence follow-up after resection. The input material, whole RNA from tumor, nontumor lung or frozen PBMC, was sequenced unsorted. Germline V lookup: CDR1 LGHDT, CDR2 YNNKEL (reference sequence). Between the trimmed V and J ends, which lost 5 bases and 1 base, there was a span of 12 bases. The CDR3 sequence is 14 residues long. The chain couples TRBV3-1 to TRBJ2-7; TRBD1 is a possible D gene (5 bases). Source: PBMCs, taken at follow-up. This TCR derives from a male donor with early-stage non-small cell lung cancer. In DNA, the CDR3 is TGTGCCAGCAGCTCCCCGACAGTTTCCTACGAGCAGTACTTC. This sequence encodes CASSSPTVSYEQYF.